This TCR beta chain was captured in a study of beta chain features in type 1 diabetes. Comments on this clone: Its antigen is not identified.

Every bit of the isolated RNA underwent reverse transcription, so sequencing read expressed TCRB transcripts. Measured with immunoSEQ multiplex PCR; TCRdb has only the in-frame clones, and not every one. The table shows hundreds of thousands of clones, with 15% occurring only once. The study's findings and limits: TCRB CDR3s from Type 1 diabetes patients were moderately but significantly shorter in all four CD4+ subsets.

Per the germline V gene, CDR1 is SGHRS and CDR2 is YFSETQ. The V gene lost 4 bases and the J gene lost 5 bases, with 10 bases spanning the gap. The CDR3 extends over 12 amino acids. The chain recombines TRBV5-1 with TRBJ2-7; TRBD2 is a possible D gene (6 bases). Sample: naive CD4+ T cells from blood. The clonotype originates from a man aged 18 to 30 with type 1 diabetes. This CDR3 reads CASSPPGDEQYF. DNA of the CDR3: TGCGCCAGCAGCCCACCGGGGGACGAGCAGTACTTC.